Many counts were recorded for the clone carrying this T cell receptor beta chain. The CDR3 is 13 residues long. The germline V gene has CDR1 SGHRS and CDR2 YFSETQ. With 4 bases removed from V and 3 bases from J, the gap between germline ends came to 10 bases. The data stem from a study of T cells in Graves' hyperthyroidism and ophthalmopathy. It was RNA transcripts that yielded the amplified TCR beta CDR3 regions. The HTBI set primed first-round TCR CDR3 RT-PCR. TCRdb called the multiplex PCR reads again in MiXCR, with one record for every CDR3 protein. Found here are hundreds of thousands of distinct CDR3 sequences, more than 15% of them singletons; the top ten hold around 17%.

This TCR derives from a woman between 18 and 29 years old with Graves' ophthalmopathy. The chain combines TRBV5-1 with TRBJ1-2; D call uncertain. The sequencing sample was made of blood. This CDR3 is CASSVAHHYGYTF. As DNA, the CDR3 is TGCGCCAGCAGCGTGGCCCATCACTATGGCTACACCTTC.